The source of this T cell receptor beta chain is a study of response to subunit inactivated influenza vaccine. General observations from the study: Few new T cells, the authors suggested, are recruited by each seasonal influenza vaccination.

TCRdb passed the RT-PCR reads through MiXCR, listing each CDR3 protein once. The table includes under 950,000 distinct CDR3 sequences, around 20% detected once. V was shortened by 0 bases and J by 2 bases, with 11 bases between the two germline ends. The V gene's germline CDR1 is LGHNA and CDR2 YSLEER. This CDR3 spans 15 amino acids. This clonotype was recorded a few times. Its target is unknown. The chain links TRBV4-3 to TRBJ2-7; D is ambiguous. Specimen: PBMCs from blood, collected 5 to 6 days after vaccination. This sequence originates from a middle-aged man who received an inactivated influenza vaccine. CDR3: CASSQDRHPAYEQYF. In DNA form, the CDR3 reads TGCGCCAGCAGCCAAGATAGGCACCCGGCCTACGAGCAGTACTTC.